Below are 27 T cell receptor beta chains sequenced from a single sample in a study of cytotoxic CD8 clonotypes in ibrutinib-treated CLL. Only in-frame clones appear in the TCRdb table, and some are missing; sequencing was by immunoSEQ multiplex PCR. The sample lists some 290,000 clones; about 77% were seen once. This sample comprised PBMCs, obtained before ibrutinib treatment. The receptors derive from a human donor with chronic lymphocytic leukemia.

This sequence joins TRBV5-1 and TRBJ2-5, with TRBD2 as a possible D gene (6 bases). The ends were cut back, 4 bases at V and 10 bases at J, with 23 bases in the middle. CDR1 and CDR2 from the germline V gene are SGHRS and YFSETQ. The CDR3 runs to 15 residues. In nucleotides, the CDR3 is TGCGCCAGCAGCCCCTATTTGGTCGGGGGTGGTAACCAGTACTTC. Its protein product is CASSPYLVGGGNQYF. Based on the CDR3 plus reference TRBV5-1 and TRBJ2-5, the full variable domain is KAGVTQTPRYLIKTRGQQVTLSCSPISGHRSVSWYQQTPGQGLQFLFEYFSETQRNKGNFPGRFSGRQFSNSRSEMNVSTLELGDSALYLCASSPYLVGGGNQYFGPGTRLLVL.

Note on this clone: A read error may account for a junction end that differs from germline. Here the CDR3 reads CASSPGQVSNFGYTF. CDR3 DNA: TGTGCCAGCAGCCCGGGACAGGTCTCCAACTTTGGCTACACCTTC. V is TRBV5-4 and J is TRBJ1-2, with TRBD1 matching 8 bases. Germline V gene lookup returns CDR1 SGHNT and CDR2 YYREEE (reference sequence). The CDR3 loop spans 15 amino acids.

This clone was seen a single time. The V gene is TRBV27, the J gene TRBJ2-1; 9 positions agree with TRBD1. The CDR3 is 14 amino acids. The germline CDR1 and CDR2 sequences are MNHEY and SMNVEV (reference sequence). Trimming took 5 bases from V and 4 from J; bases not matched to a gene: 3. The CDR3 is CASSTTGGYNEQFF. The DNA of the CDR3 is TGTGCCAGCAGTACGACAGGGGGTTACAATGAGCAGTTCTTC.

CDR3 sequence reads: CASSRTLGDTQYF. The CDR3 DNA sequence: TGTGCCAGCAGCCGAACACTAGGGGATACGCAGTATTTT. The chain links TRBV4-2 to TRBJ2-3; TRBD2 is a possible D gene (5 bases). Deletions cut 4 bases from V and 6 bases from J, with 11 bases between. This CDR3 spans 13 amino acids. Per germline, CDR1 LGHNA and CDR2 YNFKEQ.

This clone was seen a handful of times. The chain uses TRBV7-6 and TRBJ2-7; no firm D call. Trimming removed 4 bases from V and 1 base from J, with 8 bases in between. CDR1 is SGHVS and CDR2 is FNYEAQ in the germline V gene. This CDR3 has 13 amino acids. This chain's CDR3 is CASSSEQSYEQYF. The CDR3 nucleotides are TGTGCCAGCAGCTCCGAGCAATCCTACGAGCAGTACTTC.

This clone was picked up one time. V and J are TRBV6-5 and TRBJ2-7, with 10 nucleotides matching TRBD2. Germline V gene lookup returns CDR1 MNHEY and CDR2 SVGAGI. The trim removed 1 base at V and 1 base at J, leaving 4 bases unmatched. The CDR3 totals 16 residues. The CDR3 sequence is CASSYLPSGSSYEQYF. In DNA, the CDR3 is TGTGCCAGCAGTTACTTACCTAGCGGGAGTTCCTACGAGCAGTACTTC.

This clone was observed once. The J gene is TRBJ1-1, the V gene TRBV13, with D perhaps TRBD1 (6 bases). V was shortened by 6 bases and J by 2 bases, with 13 bases between the two germline ends. Germline V gene data show CDR1 as PRHDT and CDR2 as FYEKMQ (reference sequence). CDR3 length: 14 residues. CDR3 region: CASRPGTINTEAFF. The CDR3 bases are TGTGCCAGCAGACCCGGGACAATCAACACTGAAGCTTTCTTT.

V gene TRBV30 combines with J gene TRBJ2-2; 9 positions agree with TRBD1. The germline V gene encodes CDR1 GTSNPN and CDR2 SVGIG (reference sequence). V gave up 4 bases and J gave up 6 bases; unmatched junction bases: 6. This CDR3 contains 14 residues. Here the CDR3 reads CAWTRDRASGELFF. Here the CDR3 DNA reads TGTGCCTGGACTAGGGACAGGGCTTCCGGGGAGCTGTTTTTT.

This chain connects TRBV9 to TRBJ1-1; weak D call: TRBD1 (5 bases). CDR1 is SGDLS and CDR2 is YYNGEE in the germline V gene. The ends were cut back, 4 bases at V and 0 bases at J, with 10 bases in the middle. The CDR3 length is 14 residues. For the CDR3, the DNA is TGTGCCAGCAGCCTCGACAGCATGAACACTGAAGCTTTCTTT. Its protein is CASSLDSMNTEAFF.

This chain uses TRBV18 with TRBJ1-2, with 8 nucleotides matching TRBD1. The germline gives CDR1 KGHSH, CDR2 LQKENI. CDR3 length: 14 residues. The V and J ends lost 2 bases and 8 bases, in that order; junction bases with no gene match: 7. This CDR3 is CASSPNRGADGYTF. DNA of the CDR3: TGTGCCAGCTCACCAAACAGGGGGGCTGACGGCTACACCTTC.

This sequence joins TRBV9 and TRBJ2-2; D is undetermined. V shed 4 bases and J shed 5 bases, with 9 bases lying between them. Germline V gives CDR1 SGDLS, CDR2 YYNGEE. The CDR3 length is 13 residues. Here the CDR3 reads CASSLRNTGELFF. Written as DNA, the CDR3 is TGTGCCAGCAGCCTAAGAAATACCGGGGAGCTGTTTTTT.

The V gene is TRBV7-9, the J gene TRBJ2-3; D possibly uses TRBD1 or TRBD2 (5 bases each). V was cut by 2 bases and J by 1 base, with 10 bases left in between. Germline CDR1 SEHNR, CDR2 FQNEAQ (reference sequence). This CDR3 is 15 amino acids long. The CDR3 loop reads CASSLMGDGTDTQYF. Here the CDR3 DNA reads TGTGCCAGCAGCTTAATGGGGGACGGCACAGATACGCAGTATTTT.

The rearrangement joins TRBV27 to TRBJ2-1; 10 positions match TRBD1. Germline V gene lookup returns CDR1 MNHEY and CDR2 SMNVEV (reference sequence). The ends lost 3 bases at V and 0 bases at J; junction bases unmatched: 11. The CDR3 spans 19 residues. CDR3 bases: TGTGCCAGCAGTTTGAGGGGGACAGGGGTAGTATCCTCCTACAATGAGCAGTTCTTC. This codes for CASSLRGTGVVSSYNEQFF.

This clone was observed a handful of times. The chain recombines TRBV19 with TRBJ2-3; D call uncertain. This CDR3 comprises 11 residues. Germline CDR1 is LNHDA and CDR2 is SQIVND (reference sequence). Trimming took 4 bases from V and 2 from J, leaving 1 base between them. The CDR3 region has the DNA TGTGCCAGTAGTAACACAGATACGCAGTATTTT. Residues: CASSNTDTQYF.

The chain's CDR3 is CASSVARSGAKETQYF. In DNA form, the CDR3 reads TGTGCCAGCAGCGTAGCTCGTAGCGGGGCTAAAGAGACCCAGTACTTC. The chain combines TRBV9 with TRBJ2-5; 8 bases line up with TRBD2. Germline CDR1 reads SGDLS; CDR2 reads YYNGEE. CDR3 length equals 16 residues. V dropped 0 bases and J dropped 3; count of bases not matched to a gene: 7.

The genes are TRBV4-2 and TRBJ2-5; 9 nucleotides match TRBD1. The CDR3 is made up of 15 amino acids. Germline V lookup: CDR1 LGHNA, CDR2 YNFKEQ. With V trimmed by 1 base and J by 2 bases, 2 bases remained unmatched. This CDR3 reads CASSQGDRDQETQYF. The CDR3 DNA reads as TGTGCCAGCAGCCAAGGGGACAGGGATCAAGAGACCCAGTACTTC.

The rearrangement uses TRBV18 and TRBJ1-3; no definite D call. Germline CDR1 reads KGHSH; CDR2 reads LQKENI. This CDR3 has 13 amino acids. Trimming left V 2 bases short and J 1 base short, with 3 bases between. The CDR3 bases are TGTGCCAGCTCACCATTGTCTGGAAACACCATATATTTT. The encoded protein is CASSPLSGNTIYF.

The chain carries TRBV6-6 and TRBJ1-1; 8 nucleotides line up with TRBD1. CDR1 is MNHNY and CDR2 is SVGAGI in the germline V gene (reference sequence). The CDR3 covers 15 residues. V shed 1 base, J shed 4 bases, and the junction held 5 bases outside the gene matches. The CDR3 spells CASSYWTGLGTEAFF. CDR3 coding DNA: TGTGCCAGCAGTTACTGGACAGGGCTTGGCACTGAAGCTTTCTTT.

A single count supports this clone. A junction boundary mismatches the germline segment, possibly from a read error. This sequence joins TRBV7-9 and TRBJ1-2; D is possibly TRBD1 (5 bases). The CDR3 length is 14 residues. Germline CDR1 reads SEHNR; CDR2 reads FQNEAQ (reference sequence). The CDR3 reads CASSQGEGYYGYTF. The CDR3 DNA follows: TGCGCCAGCAGCCAAGGGGAGGGATACTATGGCTACACCTTC. Together with reference TRBV7-9 and TRBJ1-2, the CDR3 gives the full variable domain: DTGVSQNPRHKITKRGQNVTFRCDPISEHNRLYWYRQTLGQGPEFLTYFQNEAQLEKSRLLSDRFSAERPKGSFSTLEIQRTEQGDSAMYLCASSQGEGYYGYTFGSGTRLTVV.

The chain combines TRBV5-1 with TRBJ2-7; 9 nucleotides match TRBD1. Germline CDR1 and CDR2: SGHRS and YFSETQ. This CDR3 has 15 residues. V was clipped by 0 bases and J by 7 bases; unmatched bases: 8. CDR3 amino acids: CASSLGGTGFLEQYF. The DNA for the CDR3 is TGCGCCAGCAGCTTGGGAGGGACAGGGTTTCTGGAGCAGTACTTC. The full variable domain, with the rest looked up from reference TRBV5-1 and TRBJ2-7, is KAGVTQTPRYLIKTRGQQVTLSCSPISGHRSVSWYQQTPGQGLQFLFEYFSETQRNKGNFPGRFSGRQFSNSRSEMNVSTLELGDSALYLCASSLGGTGFLEQYFGPGTRLTVT.

This rearrangement joins TRBV19 to TRBJ2-1; D tentatively fits TRBD1 or TRBD2 (6 bases each). CDR1 is LNHDA and CDR2 is SQIVND in the germline V gene (reference sequence). Trimming shortened V by 2 bases and J by 9 bases, and 17 bases separated the two germline ends. This CDR3 has 15 residues. CDR3: CASSISPGASSEQFF. CDR3 DNA: TGTGCCAGTAGTATATCCCCGGGGGCTAGCAGTGAGCAGTTCTTC.

This chain joins TRBV28 and TRBJ1-2; D is perhaps TRBD1 (6 bases). The CDR3 runs 16 residues. Trimming pared 6 bases from V and 6 bases from J, leaving 23 bases between. Germline CDR1 reads MDHEN; CDR2 reads SYDVKM. The CDR3, as DNA: TGTGCCAGCAGGGCCGGCAGCCGGGACACAAGAAATGGCTACACCTTC. Protein sequence: CASRAGSRDTRNGYTF.

This chain uses TRBV7-6 with TRBJ1-5, with D tentatively TRBD1 (5 bases). The germline gives CDR1 SGHVS, CDR2 FNYEAQ. The CDR3 is 13 residues long. V was shortened by 5 bases and J by 6 bases, with 11 bases between the two germline ends. CDR3 bases: TGTGCCAGCAGCCAGACCGGGGGTCAGCCCCAGCATTTT. This translates into CASSQTGGQPQHF.

This clone showed up just a few times. The rearrangement uses TRBV4-1 and TRBJ1-5; 7 bases agree with TRBD1. CDR1 is MGHRA, CDR2 YSYEKL, per germline. With V trimmed by 1 base and J by 4 bases, 4 bases remained unmatched. The CDR3 sequence is 15 residues long. The CDR3 spells CASSQGSTGNQPQHF. Written as DNA, the CDR3 is TGCGCCAGCAGCCAAGGGTCGACAGGGAATCAGCCCCAGCATTTT.

The chain employs TRBV7-9 and TRBJ1-1; D remains ambiguous. V was cut by 7 bases and J by 0 bases, with 12 bases left in between. CDR1 is SEHNR, CDR2 FQNEAQ, per germline (reference sequence). The CDR3 is 14 amino acids. This CDR3 reads CASTIIQLNTEAFF. For the CDR3, the DNA is TGTGCCAGCACAATAATACAGCTGAACACTGAAGCTTTCTTT. Using reference TRBV7-9 and TRBJ1-1 for the parts outside the CDR3, the full variable domain is DTGVSQNPRHKITKRGQNVTFRCDPISEHNRLYWYRQTLGQGPEFLTYFQNEAQLEKSRLLSDRFSAERPKGSFSTLEIQRTEQGDSAMYLCASTIIQLNTEAFFGQGTRLTVV.

This clone came up a few times. The chain employs TRBV7-6 and TRBJ2-1; D is uncertain. V was shortened by 0 bases and J by 6 bases, with 12 bases between the two germline ends. This CDR3 has 15 residues. Germline V lookup: CDR1 SGHVS, CDR2 FNYEAQ. The CDR3 region is CASSLADDGFNEQFF. CDR3 nucleotide sequence: TGTGCCAGCAGCTTAGCCGATGACGGGTTCAATGAGCAGTTCTTC.

The CDR3 DNA is TGTGCCAGCAGCCCCCAGGGGGTCGACGAGCAGTACTTC. As protein: CASSPQGVDEQYF. The V gene is TRBV7-8, the J gene TRBJ2-7, with 7 bases that match TRBD1. The CDR3 has 13 amino acids. Trimming took 5 bases from V and 5 from J; bases not matched to a gene: 6. Germline values: CDR1 SGHVS, CDR2 FQNEAQ.